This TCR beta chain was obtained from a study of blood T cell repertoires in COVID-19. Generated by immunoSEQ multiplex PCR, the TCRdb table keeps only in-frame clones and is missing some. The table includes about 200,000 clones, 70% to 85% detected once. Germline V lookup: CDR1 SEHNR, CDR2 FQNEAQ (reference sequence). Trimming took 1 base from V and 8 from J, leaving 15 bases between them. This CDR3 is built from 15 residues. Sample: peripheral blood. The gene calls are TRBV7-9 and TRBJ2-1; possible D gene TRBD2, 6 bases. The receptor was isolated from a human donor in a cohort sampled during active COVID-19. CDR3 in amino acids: CASSLGGVKFDEQFF. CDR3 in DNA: TGTGCCAGCAGCTTAGGGGGGGTCAAGTTCGATGAGCAGTTCTTC.